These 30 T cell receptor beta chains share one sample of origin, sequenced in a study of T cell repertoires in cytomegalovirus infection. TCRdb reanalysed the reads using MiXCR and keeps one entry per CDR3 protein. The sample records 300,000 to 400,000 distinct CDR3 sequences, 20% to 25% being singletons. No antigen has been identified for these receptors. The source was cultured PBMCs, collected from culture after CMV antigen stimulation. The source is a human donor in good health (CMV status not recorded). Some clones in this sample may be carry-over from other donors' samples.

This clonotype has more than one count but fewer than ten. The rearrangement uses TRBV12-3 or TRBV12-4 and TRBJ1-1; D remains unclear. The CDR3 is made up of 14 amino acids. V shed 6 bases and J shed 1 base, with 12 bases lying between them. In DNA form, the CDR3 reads TGTGCCAGCAGCCCCTCTCACAGGAACACTGAAGCTTTCTTT. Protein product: CASSPSHRNTEAFF.

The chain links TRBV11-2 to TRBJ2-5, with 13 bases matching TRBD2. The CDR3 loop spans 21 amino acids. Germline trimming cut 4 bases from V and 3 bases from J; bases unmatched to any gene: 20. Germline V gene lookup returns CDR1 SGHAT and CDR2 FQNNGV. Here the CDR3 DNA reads TGTGCCAGCAGCTCCCTGCCCCGGACTAGCGGGAGAACCCTCCAAGAAGAGACCCAGTACTTC. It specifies CASSSLPRTSGRTLQEETQYF.

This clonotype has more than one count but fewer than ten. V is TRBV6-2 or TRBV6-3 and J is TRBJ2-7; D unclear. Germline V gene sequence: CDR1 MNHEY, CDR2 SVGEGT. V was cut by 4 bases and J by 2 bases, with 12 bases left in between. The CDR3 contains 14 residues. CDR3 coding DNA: TGTGCCAGCAGTTCCCCGGTGGGTACCTACGAGCAGTACGTC. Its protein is CASSSPVGTYEQYV.

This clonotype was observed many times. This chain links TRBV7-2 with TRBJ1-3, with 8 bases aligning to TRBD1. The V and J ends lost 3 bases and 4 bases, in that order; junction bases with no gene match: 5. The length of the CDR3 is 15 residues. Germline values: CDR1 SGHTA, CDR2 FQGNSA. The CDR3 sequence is CASSFGQGRGNTIYF. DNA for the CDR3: TGTGCCAGCAGCTTCGGACAGGGACGGGGAAACACCATATATTTT.

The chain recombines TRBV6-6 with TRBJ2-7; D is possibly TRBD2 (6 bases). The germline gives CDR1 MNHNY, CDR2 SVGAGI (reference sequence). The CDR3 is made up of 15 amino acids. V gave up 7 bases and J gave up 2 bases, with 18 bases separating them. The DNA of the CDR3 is TGTGCCAGCAAAGCTGGCGGGGTTCCCACCTACGAGCAGTACTTC. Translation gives CASKAGGVPTYEQYF.

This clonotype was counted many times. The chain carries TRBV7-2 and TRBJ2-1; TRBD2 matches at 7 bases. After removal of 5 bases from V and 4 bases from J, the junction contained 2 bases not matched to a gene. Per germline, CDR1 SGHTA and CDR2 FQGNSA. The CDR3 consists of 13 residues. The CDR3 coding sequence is TGTGCCAGCAGCATGGGAGGGTACAATGAGCAGTTCTTC. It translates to CASSMGGYNEQFF. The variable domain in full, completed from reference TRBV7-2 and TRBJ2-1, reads GAGVSQSPSNKVTEKGKDVELRCDPISGHTALYWYRQSLGQGLEFLIYFQGNSAPDKSGLPSDRFSAERTGGSVSTLTIQRTQQEDSAVYLCASSMGGYNEQFFGPGTRLTVL.

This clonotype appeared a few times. CDR3 loop: CASRWGTGHLGDTEAFF. DNA of the CDR3: TGTGCCAGCAGGTGGGGGACGGGCCACTTGGGGGACACTGAAGCTTTCTTT. J is TRBJ1-1 and V is TRBV7-6; tentative D call: TRBD1 (5 bases). The CDR3 is made up of 17 amino acids. The ends were cut back, 6 bases at V and 3 bases at J, with 23 bases in the middle. Germline CDR1 reads SGHVS; CDR2 reads FNYEAQ.

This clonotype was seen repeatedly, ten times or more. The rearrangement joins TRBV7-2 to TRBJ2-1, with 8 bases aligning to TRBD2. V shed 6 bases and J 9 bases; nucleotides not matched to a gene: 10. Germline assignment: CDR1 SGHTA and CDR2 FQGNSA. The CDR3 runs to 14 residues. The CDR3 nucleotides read TGTGCCAGCAGTTCATCTCGGAGCGGGAGTGAGCAGTTCTTC. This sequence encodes CASSSSRSGSEQFF.

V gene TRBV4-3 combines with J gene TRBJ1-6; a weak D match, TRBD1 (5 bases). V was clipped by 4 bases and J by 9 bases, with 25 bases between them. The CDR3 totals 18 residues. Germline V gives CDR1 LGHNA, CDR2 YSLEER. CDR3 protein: CASSPTHGTGRRGSPLHF. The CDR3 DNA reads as TGCGCCAGCAGCCCTACCCATGGGACGGGAAGGAGGGGTTCACCCCTCCACTTT.

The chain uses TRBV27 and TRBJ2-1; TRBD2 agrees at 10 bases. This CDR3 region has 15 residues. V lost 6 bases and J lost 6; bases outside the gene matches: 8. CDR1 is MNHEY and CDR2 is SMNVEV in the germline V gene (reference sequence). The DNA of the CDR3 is TGTGCCAGCAGGACCGGGACTAGCGCTCCCAATGAGCAGTTCTTC. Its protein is CASRTGTSAPNEQFF.

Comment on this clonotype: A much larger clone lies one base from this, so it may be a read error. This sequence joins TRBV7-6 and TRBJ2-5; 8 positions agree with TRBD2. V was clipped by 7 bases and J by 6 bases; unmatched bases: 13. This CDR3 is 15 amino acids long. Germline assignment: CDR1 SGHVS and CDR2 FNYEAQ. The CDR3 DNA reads TGTGCCAGCACCGGGGAGCGGGAGTCGGTCCAGACCCAGTACTTC. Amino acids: CASTGERESVQTQYF.

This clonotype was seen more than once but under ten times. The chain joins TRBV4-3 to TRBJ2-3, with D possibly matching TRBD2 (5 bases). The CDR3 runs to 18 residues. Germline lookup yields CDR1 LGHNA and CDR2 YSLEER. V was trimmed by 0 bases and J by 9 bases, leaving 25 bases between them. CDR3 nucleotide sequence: TGCGCCAGCAGCCAAGATCGCCTAGTAGTGGGAGTTCGACTCACGCAGTATTTT. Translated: CASSQDRLVVGVRLTQYF.

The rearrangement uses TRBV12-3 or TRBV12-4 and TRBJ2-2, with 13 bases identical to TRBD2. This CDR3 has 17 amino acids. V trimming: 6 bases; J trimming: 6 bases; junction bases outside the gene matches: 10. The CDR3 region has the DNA TGTGCCAGCAGACTGGGGACTAGCGGGATTAGGGCCGGGGAGCTGTTTTTT. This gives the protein CASRLGTSGIRAGELFF.

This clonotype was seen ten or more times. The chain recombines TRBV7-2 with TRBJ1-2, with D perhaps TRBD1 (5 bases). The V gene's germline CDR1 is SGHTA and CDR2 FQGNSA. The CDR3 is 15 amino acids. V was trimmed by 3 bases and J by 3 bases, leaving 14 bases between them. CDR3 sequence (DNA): TGTGCCAGCAGCTTCGGGGGAGGTGACTACTATGGCTACACCTTC. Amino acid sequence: CASSFGGGDYYGYTF.

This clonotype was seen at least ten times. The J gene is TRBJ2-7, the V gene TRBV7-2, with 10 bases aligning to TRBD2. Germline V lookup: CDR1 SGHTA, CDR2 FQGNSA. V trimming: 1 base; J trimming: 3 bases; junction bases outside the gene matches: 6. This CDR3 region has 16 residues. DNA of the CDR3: TGTGCCAGCAGCTTAGGTGCTAGCGGGGGAAACTACGAGCAGTACTTC. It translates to CASSLGASGGNYEQYF.

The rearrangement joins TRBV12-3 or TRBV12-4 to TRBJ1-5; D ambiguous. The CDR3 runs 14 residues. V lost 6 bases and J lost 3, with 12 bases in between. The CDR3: CASSSGLSNQPQHF. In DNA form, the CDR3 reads TGTGCCAGCAGCTCGGGCCTGTCCAATCAGCCCCAGCATTTT.

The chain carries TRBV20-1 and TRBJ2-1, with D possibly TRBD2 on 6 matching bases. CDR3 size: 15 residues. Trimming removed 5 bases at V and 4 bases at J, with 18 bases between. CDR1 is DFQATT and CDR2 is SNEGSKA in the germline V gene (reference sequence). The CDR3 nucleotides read TGCAGTGCTCCCGTCGGGGGAGCTGCATACAATGAGCAGTTCTTC. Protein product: CSAPVGGAAYNEQFF.

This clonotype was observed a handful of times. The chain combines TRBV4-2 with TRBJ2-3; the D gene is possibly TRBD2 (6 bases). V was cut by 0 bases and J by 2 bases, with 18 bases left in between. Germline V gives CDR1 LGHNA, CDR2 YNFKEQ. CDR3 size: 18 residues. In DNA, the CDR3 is TGTGCCAGCAGCCAAGACCTCGTAGGAGGGAGTGTCACAGATACGCAGTATTTT. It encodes CASSQDLVGGSVTDTQYF.

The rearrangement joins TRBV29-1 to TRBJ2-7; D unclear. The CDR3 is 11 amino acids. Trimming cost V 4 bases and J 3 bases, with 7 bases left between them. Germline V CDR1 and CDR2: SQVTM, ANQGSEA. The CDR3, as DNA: TGCAGCGTTGCGAACTTCTACGAGCAGTACTTC. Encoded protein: CSVANFYEQYF.

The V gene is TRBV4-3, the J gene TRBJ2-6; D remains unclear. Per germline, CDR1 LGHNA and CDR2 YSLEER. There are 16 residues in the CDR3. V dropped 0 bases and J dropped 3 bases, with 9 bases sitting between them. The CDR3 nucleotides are TGCGCCAGCAGCCAAGAAGACGCTGGTGGGGCCAACGTCCTGACTTTC. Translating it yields CASSQEDAGGANVLTF.

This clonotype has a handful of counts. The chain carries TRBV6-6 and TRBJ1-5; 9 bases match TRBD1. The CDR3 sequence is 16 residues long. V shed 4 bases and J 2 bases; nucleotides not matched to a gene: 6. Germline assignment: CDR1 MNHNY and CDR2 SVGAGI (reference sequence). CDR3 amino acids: CASSSDRGGGNQPQHF. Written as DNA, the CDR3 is TGTGCCAGCAGTTCAGACAGGGGGGGGGGCAATCAGCCCCAGCATTTT.

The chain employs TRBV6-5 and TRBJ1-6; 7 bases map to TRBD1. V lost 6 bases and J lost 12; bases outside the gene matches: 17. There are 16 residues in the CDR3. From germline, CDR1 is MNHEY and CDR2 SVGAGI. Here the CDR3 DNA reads TGTGCCAGCAGCACCGGGACAAGGGGGCGGGCGGGACCCCTCCACTTT. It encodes CASSTGTRGRAGPLHF.

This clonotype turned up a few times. The chain's CDR3 is CASGTVSGNTIYF. In DNA form, the CDR3 reads TGTGCCAGCGGGACAGTCTCTGGAAACACCATATATTTT. The chain couples TRBV25-1 to TRBJ1-3, with 7 bases that match TRBD1. Germline V lookup: CDR1 MGHDK, CDR2 SYGVNS. The CDR3 is 13 residues long. Trimming removed 8 bases from V and 0 bases from J; junction bases left unmatched: 1.

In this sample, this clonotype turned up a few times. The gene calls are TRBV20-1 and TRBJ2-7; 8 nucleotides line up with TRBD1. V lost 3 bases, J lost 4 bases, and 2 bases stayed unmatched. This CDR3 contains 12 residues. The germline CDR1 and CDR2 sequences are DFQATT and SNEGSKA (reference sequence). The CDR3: CSARGQDYEQYF. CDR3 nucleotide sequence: TGCAGTGCTAGGGGACAGGATTACGAGCAGTACTTC.

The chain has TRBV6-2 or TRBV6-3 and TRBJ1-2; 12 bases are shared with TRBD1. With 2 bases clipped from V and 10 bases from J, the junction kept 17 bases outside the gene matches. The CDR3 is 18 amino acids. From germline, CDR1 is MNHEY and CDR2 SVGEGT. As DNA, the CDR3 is TGTGCCAGCAGTTACACAGTGGGACAGGGGGCGACGAAGATGGACTACACCTTC. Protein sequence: CASSYTVGQGATKMDYTF.

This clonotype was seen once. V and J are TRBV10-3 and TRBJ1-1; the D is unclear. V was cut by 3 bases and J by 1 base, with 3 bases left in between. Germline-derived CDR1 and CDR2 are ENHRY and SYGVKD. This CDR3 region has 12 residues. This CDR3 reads CAISDGNTEAFF. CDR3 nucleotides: TGTGCCATCAGTGACGGGAACACTGAAGCTTTCTTT.

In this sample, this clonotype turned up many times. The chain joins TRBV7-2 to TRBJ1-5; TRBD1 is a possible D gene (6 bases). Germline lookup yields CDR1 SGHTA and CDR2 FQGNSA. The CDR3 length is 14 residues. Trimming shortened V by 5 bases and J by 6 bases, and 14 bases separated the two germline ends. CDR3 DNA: TGTGCCAGCAGCCCCCGGGGGCAGAGTCAGCCCCAGCATTTT. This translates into CASSPRGQSQPQHF.

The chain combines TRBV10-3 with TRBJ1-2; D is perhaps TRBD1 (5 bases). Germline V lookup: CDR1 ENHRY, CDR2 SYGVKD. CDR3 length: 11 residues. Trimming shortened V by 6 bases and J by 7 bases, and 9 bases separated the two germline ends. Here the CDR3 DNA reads TGTGCCATCAGAAGGCAGGGTGGCTACACCTTC. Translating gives CAIRRQGGYTF.

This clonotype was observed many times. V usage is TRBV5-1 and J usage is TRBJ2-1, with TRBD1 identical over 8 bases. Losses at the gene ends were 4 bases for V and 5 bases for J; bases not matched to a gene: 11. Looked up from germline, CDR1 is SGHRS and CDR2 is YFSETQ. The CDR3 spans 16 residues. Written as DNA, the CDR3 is TGCGCCAGCAGCCACAGGCTCGGGACAGGTGACAATGAGCAGTTCTTC. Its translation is CASSHRLGTGDNEQFF.

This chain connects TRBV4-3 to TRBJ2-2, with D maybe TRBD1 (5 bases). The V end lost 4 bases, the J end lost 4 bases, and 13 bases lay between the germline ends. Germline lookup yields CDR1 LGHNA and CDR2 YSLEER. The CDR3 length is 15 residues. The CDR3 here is CASSRETALTGELFF. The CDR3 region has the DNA TGCGCCAGCAGCCGAGAGACAGCACTCACCGGGGAGCTGTTTTTT.